A selection of T cell receptor beta chains follows, all from one sample in a study of kidney transplant recipient with SARS-CoV-2 infection. TCRdb ran MiXCR on the reads and lists one entry per CDR3 protein. This sample yields approximately 240,000 distinct CDR3 sequences, of which roughly 26% are seen a single time; almost 7.5% belongs to the top ten. The source material was a blood sample, sampled at baseline and between days 110 and 120 from a kidney transplant recipient. These receptors were taken from a young adult male patient who had COVID-19 and was a kidney transplant recipient. The T cells may come from the graft donor. CDR3s include the opening cysteine and the closing phenylalanine or tryptophan. Each record gives: J gene, clone size, D gene, V gene, CDR3 protein, CDR3 DNA. D genes are given only for firm matches. For some rows the clone size is stated as once, few or many, or as a class when expanded; others skip it.

>TRBJ1-1|few|.|TRBV20-1
CSARGGHGANTEAFF
TGCAGTGCTAGAGGGGGCCACGGGGCGAACACTGAAGCTTTCTTT
>TRBJ2-5|many|.|TRBV3-1
CASSIIDPISFSETQYF
TGTGCCAGCAGCATCATAGATCCCATTTCTTTCTCTGAGACCCAGTACTTC
>TRBJ2-5|many|.|TRBV3-1
CASSQDLATAGSTQYF
TGTGCCAGCAGCCAAGATCTAGCGACGGCGGGTTCGACCCAGTACTTC
>TRBJ2-3|.|TRBD2|TRBV6-5
CASSWGTGGVGDTQYF
TGTGCCAGCAGTTGGGGTACGGGGGGAGTAGGAGATACGCAGTATTTT
>TRBJ1-1|few|.|TRBV3-1
CASSSFHPISIRTEAFF
TGTGCCAGCAGCTCGTTCCATCCCATTTCAATTCGCACTGAAGCTTTCTTT
>TRBJ2-1|many|.|TRBV10-3
CAISESQRKIEQFF
TGTGCCATCAGTGAGTCACAAAGAAAAATTGAGCAGTTCTTC
>TRBJ2-5|.|.|TRBV6-5
CASMGDGQETQYF
TGTGCCAGCATGGGCGACGGTCAAGAGACCCAGTACTTC
>TRBJ2-5|few|TRBD2|TRBV5-6
CASSPGTSGSPFMETQYF
TGTGCCAGCAGCCCAGGGACTAGCGGGAGTCCCTTCATGGAGACCCAGTACTTC
>TRBJ1-2|many|.|TRBV19
CASSSRETNRKTYGYTF
TGTGCCAGTAGTTCTCGCGAGACAAATCGAAAGACCTATGGCTACACCTTC
>TRBJ1-3|many|TRBD1|TRBV16
CASSLDRGGSSSGNTIYF
TGTGCCAGCAGCCTCGACAGGGGCGGATCAAGCTCTGGAAACACCATATATTTT
>TRBJ1-6|many|.|TRBV25-1
CASSESLTGNSPLHF
TGTGCCAGCAGTGAATCTTTGACGGGGAATTCACCCCTCCACTTT
>TRBJ1-2|.|.|TRBV24-1
CATGDPYSTRKTYGYTF
TGTGCCACCGGTGATCCATATAGTACCAGAAAGACCTATGGCTACACCTTC
>TRBJ1-2|many|.|TRBV6-6
CASSETQGGRKTYGYTF
TGTGCCAGCAGTGAGACACAAGGTGGGAGAAAGACCTATGGCTACACCTTC
>TRBJ1-4|many|.|TRBV20-1
CSARDRPSGDEKLFF
TGCAGTGCTAGAGATAGGCCCTCAGGGGATGAAAAACTGTTTTTT
>TRBJ1-2|.|.|TRBV7-3
CASSMSLDAWKTYGYTF
TGTGCCAGCAGCATGTCTTTAGACGCTTGGAAGACCTATGGCTACACCTTC
>TRBJ1-1|few|.|TRBV7-3
CAGSLTGGTEAFF
TGTGCCGGCAGCTTAACGGGGGGGACTGAAGCTTTCTTT
>TRBJ1-2|many|.|TRBV25-1
CASSALEELGKTYGYTF
TGTGCCAGCAGTGCCCTTGAAGAACTGGGAAAGACCTATGGCTACACCTTC
>TRBJ1-2|many|.|TRBV11-2
CASSLGVGENYGYTF
TGTGCCAGCAGCTTAGGGGTGGGAGAGAACTATGGCTACACCTTC
>TRBJ1-5|many|TRBD1|TRBV7-2
CASSLRGLGNQPQHF
TGTGCCAGCAGCTTAAGGGGGCTTGGCAATCAGCCCCAGCATTTT
>TRBJ2-3|few|.|TRBV21-1
CASRFGLATVMQDTQYF
TGTGCCAGCAGATTCGGGTTAGCTACAGTCATGCAAGATACGCAGTATTTT
>TRBJ2-1|many|.|TRBV7-2
CASSLLLHHEQFF
TGTGCCAGCAGCTTACTACTGCACCATGAGCAGTTCTTC
>TRBJ1-2|many|.|TRBV28
CASSLPLGGANYGYTF
TGTGCCAGCAGCTTACCACTCGGGGGGGCTAACTATGGCTACACCTTC
>TRBJ2-1|.|TRBD2|TRBV6-5
CASSKTNPGLAGDNEQFF
TGTGCCAGCAGCAAGACCAACCCGGGACTAGCGGGAGACAATGAGCAGTTCTTC
>TRBJ1-5|many|.|TRBV6-5
CASSKGARSSNQPQHF
TGTGCCAGCAGTAAGGGAGCCAGGTCGAGCAATCAGCCCCAGCATTTT
>TRBJ1-2|many|.|TRBV7-8
CASSVHQFTRKTYGYTF
TGTGCCAGCAGCGTCCATCAGTTTACCCGAAAGACCTATGGCTACACCTTC
>TRBJ1-1|many|TRBD1|TRBV5-1
CASSLADRSYMNTEAFF
TGCGCCAGCAGCTTGGCGGACAGGAGTTATATGAACACTGAAGCTTTCTTT
>TRBJ1-2|many|.|TRBV8-2
CGSLTTDSRKTYGYTF
TGTGGCAGTTTGACAACTGATAGCCGAAAGACCTATGGCTACACCTTC
>TRBJ2-1|few|TRBD2|TRBV7-2
CASSLILAGASLYNEQFF
TGTGCCAGCAGCTTAATACTAGCGGGGGCGTCCCTTTACAATGAGCAGTTCTTC
>TRBJ2-2|many|TRBD1|TRBV4-1
CASSQVWDRRYTGELFF
TGCGCCAGCAGCCAAGTCTGGGACAGGAGATACACCGGGGAGCTGTTTTTT
>TRBJ2-3|few|TRBD2|TRBV4-3
CASSQRRGSTDTQYF
TGCGCCAGCAGCCAGAGGCGGGGGTCCACAGATACGCAGTATTTT
>TRBJ1-2|many|.|TRBV7-5
CISVPESDYEVGKTYGYTF
.
>TRBJ2-1|many|TRBD2|TRBV20-1
CSARPVAAGVRWDEQFF
TGCAGTGCTAGACCGGTTGCAGCGGGAGTCAGGTGGGATGAGCAGTTCTTC
>TRBJ1-3|many|TRBD1|TRBV2
CASRGQGAGGNTIYF
TGTGCCAGCAGGGGACAGGGGGCTGGAGGAAACACCATATATTTT
>TRBJ2-7|many|TRBD2|TRBV6-6
CASSFGLAGAGSYEQYF
TGTGCCAGCAGTTTCGGACTAGCGGGGGCAGGATCCTACGAGCAGTACTTC